This TCR beta chain was recorded in a study of post-analysis software for immune sequencing data. Study context: The cohort encompassed relapsing-remitting, secondary progressive and progressive-relapsing multiple sclerosis disease courses.

The germline gives CDR1 SGDLS, CDR2 YYNGEE. J gave up 8 bases and V 3 bases, and 11 bases lay outside the gene matches. This CDR3 region has 16 residues. Concerning this clonotype: Its antigen is not identified.

Unique molecular identifiers were present in the TCR beta cDNA libraries. Each sample of roughly 0.9 to 10 million input T cells yielded 500,000 or so cDNA molecules, so each molecule approximated one T cell. TCRdb redid the calling of the PCR reads with MiXCR, one entry per CDR3 protein. The data contain approximately 460,000 distinct CDR3 sequences, roughly 45% of them seen just once; the ten biggest clones take up roughly 12%. Study-wide results and caveats: Controls' normalized Chao1 diversity significantly exceeded that of multiple sclerosis patients. Among 5 or 6 TRBV segments more frequent in patients than controls were TRBV5-6, TRBV5-1 and TRBV20-1. Samples made in the same batch grouped tightly together by F measure.

The rearrangement joins TRBV9 to TRBJ2-1, with 10 bases matching TRBD2. Source material: blood. The TCR sequence derives from a girl aged 10 to 17 with multiple sclerosis. For the CDR3, the DNA is TGTGCCAGCAGCGCCACCGGGACTAGCGTAAGGGATGAGCAGTTCTTC. Encoded protein: CASSATGTSVRDEQFF. The full variable domain, rest sourced from reference TRBV9 and TRBJ2-1, is DSGVTQTPKHLITATGQRVTLRCSPRSGDLSVYWYQQSLDQGLQFLIQYYNGEERAKGNILERFSAQQFPDLHSELNLSSLELGDSALYFCASSATGTSVRDEQFFGPGTRLTVL.